These 14 T cell receptor beta chains were all obtained from the same sample, sequenced in a study of T-cell reconstitution after alpha-beta-depleted transplantation in children. TCRbeta library construction was performed incorporating unique molecular identifiers. Via MiXCR, TCRdb re-called the PCR reads, giving one row per CDR3 protein. The sample has 200,000 to 250,000 distinct CDR3 sequences; 8.5% to 10% are singletons. This material consisted of PBMCs from the stem cell graft donor, taken from the stem cell graft. The receptors shown here come from a human donor who donated a stem cell graft to a child with acute lymphoblastic leukemia.

This clonotype appeared a few times. This chain uses TRBV19 with TRBJ2-1; TRBD1 might be the D (6 bases). The CDR3 contains 19 residues. Trimming stripped 7 bases from V and 0 bases from J, with 25 bases between. Germline V CDR1 and CDR2: LNHDA, SQIVND (reference sequence). The CDR3 coding sequence is TGTGCCAGTACTAAGAGGAAACAGGGCTCGAAGAGCTCCTACAATGAGCAGTTCTTC. Protein product: CASTKRKQGSKSSYNEQFF.

A few counts support this clonotype. The CDR3 DNA sequence: TGTGCCATCAGTACACCTACAGGGGAGGGTAACTATGGCTACACCTTC. Translation gives CAISTPTGEGNYGYTF. This chain joins TRBV10-3 and TRBJ1-2, with 7 nucleotides matching TRBD1. The V gene's germline CDR1 is ENHRY and CDR2 SYGVKD. This CDR3 is built from 16 residues. Unmatched junction bases numbered 10, after V lost 5 bases and J lost 1 base.

As regards this clonotype: This is likely a read error, given that the CDR3 carries no conserved phenylalanine or tryptophan at its end. The V call is TRBV6-1, the J call TRBJ1-2; D is possibly TRBD1 (5 bases). From germline, CDR1 is MNHNS and CDR2 SASEGT. This CDR3 spans 15 amino acids. Trimming stripped 6 bases from V and 2 bases from J, with 16 bases between. CDR3 amino acids: CASRAPGPGNYGYTS. The CDR3 DNA is TGTGCCAGCAGGGCACCGGGACCGGGAAACTATGGCTACACCTCC.

This clonotype was counted only a few times. The J gene is TRBJ2-7, the V gene TRBV2; 7 bases map to TRBD1. Germline V gene lookup returns CDR1 SNHLY and CDR2 FYNNEI. With 5 bases clipped from V and 4 bases from J, the junction kept 17 bases outside the gene matches. CDR3 length: 17 amino acids. In DNA, the CDR3 is TGTGCCAGCAGTACTGATTTGACCGGGACAGATGTATACGAGCAGTACTTC. It codes for CASSTDLTGTDVYEQYF.

Many counts were recorded for this clonotype. The chain employs TRBV6-5 and TRBJ2-7; possible D gene TRBD2, 5 bases. Germline CDR1 reads MNHEY; CDR2 reads SVGAGI. The V end was cut by 0 bases, the J end by 3 bases, with 15 bases between. This CDR3 has 16 amino acids. In DNA form, the CDR3 reads TGTGCCAGCAGTTACTCCGGGGAAAGTAGAGTCTACGAGCAGTACTTC. Translation: CASSYSGESRVYEQYF.

The chain couples TRBV19 to TRBJ1-1; D unresolved. The length of the CDR3 is 12 residues. V was shortened by 2 bases and J by 4 bases, with 5 bases between the two germline ends. CDR1 and CDR2 (germline): LNHDA, SQIVND (reference sequence). Here the CDR3 DNA reads TGTGCCAGTAGTATATACAGCACTGAAGCTTTCTTT. This gives the protein CASSIYSTEAFF.

J is TRBJ2-7 and V is TRBV5-4, with a possible D match to TRBD1 (6 bases). The CDR3 is 17 residues long. V lost 4 bases and J lost 0, with 20 bases in between. Germline CDR1 SGHNT, CDR2 YYREEE (reference sequence). The CDR3 reads CASSASTRTDLSYEQYF. DNA for the CDR3: TGTGCCAGCAGCGCATCAACTCGGACAGACCTCTCCTACGAGCAGTACTTC.

This clonotype occurred many times. The V and J genes are TRBV7-8 and TRBJ2-1; D is ambiguous. This CDR3 region has 9 residues. Germline V CDR1 and CDR2: SGHVS, FQNEAQ. V lost 8 bases and J 6 bases, leaving 2 bases between the germline ends. The CDR3 spells CASPNEQFF. The CDR3 DNA reads as TGTGCCAGCCCCAATGAGCAGTTCTTC.

In nucleotides, the CDR3 is TGTGCCAGCAAGTTTCTTTTGGCCACAGATACGCAGTATTTT. Amino acid sequence: CASKFLLATDTQYF. This chain connects TRBV12-3 or TRBV12-4 to TRBJ2-3; the D is unclear. V gave up 7 bases and J gave up 2 bases, with 13 bases separating them. This CDR3 is 14 amino acids long.

This clonotype was found many times. The chain uses TRBV12-3 or TRBV12-4 and TRBJ1-2, with TRBD1 as a possible D gene (5 bases). The CDR3 extends over 13 amino acids. Deletions cut 5 bases from V and 8 bases from J, with 15 bases between. The CDR3 here is CASSPDRGGGYTF. The CDR3 DNA is TGTGCCAGCAGTCCTGATAGGGGCGGCGGCTACACCTTC.

This clonotype was seen a handful of times. This sequence joins TRBV20-1 and TRBJ2-7; D unresolved. V dropped 6 bases and J dropped 0 bases, with 9 bases sitting between them. The CDR3 extends over 12 amino acids. Per the germline V gene, CDR1 is DFQATT and CDR2 is SNEGSKA (reference sequence). In DNA form, the CDR3 reads TGCAGTGCGATTAGGAGCTCCTACGAGCAGTACTTC. This translates into CSAIRSSYEQYF.

This sequence joins TRBV20-1 and TRBJ1-1; perhaps TRBD1 as D (6 bases). Germline assignment: CDR1 DFQATT and CDR2 SNEGSKA (reference sequence). Trimming cost V 1 base and J 1 base, with 7 bases left between them. The CDR3 totals 13 residues. CDR3 residues: CSARAQGNTEAFF. CDR3 coding DNA: TGCAGTGCTAGAGCACAGGGGAACACTGAAGCTTTCTTT.

The chain links TRBV6-5 to TRBJ1-6; D is undetermined. Between the trimmed V and J ends, which lost 8 bases and 4 bases, there was a span of 9 bases. This CDR3 is built from 13 residues. Per germline, CDR1 MNHEY and CDR2 SVGAGI. The CDR3 DNA follows: TGTGCCAGCTCTCTCGAGTATAATTCACCCCTCCACTTT. Translated, it gives CASSLEYNSPLHF.

This clonotype was recorded at least ten times. The gene calls are TRBV12-3 or TRBV12-4 and TRBJ2-7; possibly TRBD1 or TRBD2 for D (6 bases each). V was cut by 4 bases and J by 5 bases, with 18 bases left in between. The CDR3 has 15 amino acids. The chain's CDR3 is CASSSQTSAGDEQYF. CDR3 sequence (DNA): TGTGCCAGCAGTTCCCAGACTAGTGCAGGGGACGAGCAGTACTTC.